Reported below is one TCR beta chain. Its antigen is unknown. Germline CDR1 SGHKS, CDR2 YYEKEE (reference sequence). V shed 5 bases and J 10 bases; nucleotides not matched to a gene: 10. The CDR3 length is 13 residues. The data were obtained in a study of T cell responses to AZD1222 COVID-19 vaccine. Broader study findings: Two doses of AZD1222 preceded a rise in Spike-specific TCR breadth and depth. Repertoire sampling was restricted to post-peak T cell response timepoints.

TCRdb keeps only in-frame clones here, not all; method: immunoSEQ multiplex PCR. In the table there are 100,000 to 120,000 clones, just over 85% of which are singletons. This sequence was found in an adult in good health. The sample in question was peripheral blood, obtained on day 0 of AZD1222 vaccination. This chain connects TRBV5-5 to TRBJ2-5; TRBD1 matches at 8 bases. CDR3 protein: CASRVDREEVQYF. The CDR3 nucleotides are TGTGCCAGCAGAGTGGACAGGGAAGAGGTCCAGTACTTC.